This TCR beta chain was captured in a study of tumor and adjacent non-tumor tissue in lung cancer. Study outcomes and limitations: Patients with more diverse tumor TCRs had worse survival.

The template was RNA from unsorted bulk tissue. More than 3 cm separated this lung sample from the edge of the tumor. Chemotherapy-naive patients with new lung cancer underwent thoracic surgery in China, August–late 2014. On this clonotype itself: Its antigen is still unknown. A much larger clone lies one base from this, so it may be a read error.

Three rounds of nested PCR, following a modified ARM-PCR protocol, produced the TCRbeta library. Each CDR3 protein is one row after TCRdb ran MiXCR on the multiplex PCR reads. The sample contains some 80,000 distinct CDR3 sequences, roughly 80% of which appear only once. CDR1 is DFQATT, CDR2 SNEGSKA, per germline (reference sequence). The CDR3 extends over 13 amino acids. This receptor was identified in a man aged 60 to 75 with non-small cell lung cancer. The chain uses TRBV20-1 and TRBJ2-3; TRBD2 might be the D (6 bases). What was sequenced was distant non-tumor lung tissue. In DNA form, the CDR3 reads TGCAGTGCCTATAGCGGTAGCACAGGTACGCAGTATTTT. Residues: CSAYSGSTGTQYF.